This T cell receptor (beta chain) was observed in a study of PD-L1 blockade in urothelial cancer. Study in general: Enrolled patients had been treated previously with 0 to 3 chemotherapy regimens.

The data were produced by immunoSEQ multiplex PCR, yet TCRdb's version contains in-frame clones alone and is incomplete. The table has about 87,000 clones, 80% to 90% seen once. Documented time point: pretreatment peripheral blood. Sample numbers ranged from 1 to 8 per patient, encompassing pretreatment and on-treatment collections. General study results and limits: Durable benefit accompanied greater 3-week expansion of tumor-associated blood clones.

In regard to this clone: Its antigen is unknown.

The CDR3 sequence is 14 residues long. Germline V gene lookup returns CDR1 SGHDT and CDR2 YYEEEE. The V gene lost 4 bases and the J gene lost 8 bases, with 18 bases spanning the gap. This clonotype was obtained from a woman aged 80 or over with urothelial cancer. The gene calls are TRBV5-6 and TRBJ1-2; tentatively, D is TRBD1 (6 bases). The sequences come from PBMCs, collected around atezolizumab (anti-PD-L1) treatment. CDR3 amino acids: CASSTRGGTRGYTF. DNA for the CDR3: TGTGCCAGCAGCACTAGGGGGGGGACTCGGGGCTACACCTTC.